This TCR beta chain stems from a study of OX40 agonist ivuxolimab in advanced cancers. Across the study: From roughly 20 to 90 years was the age range, with a mean of roughly 64 years, and 65% to 90% were male. Three dose-escalation patients had partial responses: one with hepatocellular carcinoma and two with cutaneous melanoma.

As to this clone: Antigen specificity is unknown.

Study-wide results and limits: The study found that CD8+ T cells averaged more expanded clones than CD4+. Some of the nonresponding patients also showed low levels of normalized T-cell clonal expansion.

Clones were sequenced by immunoSEQ multiplex PCR, and TCRdb holds only the in-frame ones, with some missing. This table holds 55,000 to 80,000 clones, about nine tenths found once. The CDR3 spans 14 residues. Germline V gene data show CDR1 as MNHEY and CDR2 as SMNVEV (reference sequence). Trimming cost V 6 bases and J 7 bases, with 19 bases left between them. Sample: CD4+ or CD8+ T cells sorted from blood, taken in a trial of the OX40 agonist ivuxolimab. This chain connects TRBV27 to TRBJ2-7; no definite D call. This TCR derives from an adult with an advanced solid tumor such as melanoma, head and neck, liver or kidney cancer. DNA of the CDR3: TGTGCCAGCAGAGTGGCACTATCGTCGATGGAGCAGTACTTC. Translating it yields CASRVALSSMEQYF.